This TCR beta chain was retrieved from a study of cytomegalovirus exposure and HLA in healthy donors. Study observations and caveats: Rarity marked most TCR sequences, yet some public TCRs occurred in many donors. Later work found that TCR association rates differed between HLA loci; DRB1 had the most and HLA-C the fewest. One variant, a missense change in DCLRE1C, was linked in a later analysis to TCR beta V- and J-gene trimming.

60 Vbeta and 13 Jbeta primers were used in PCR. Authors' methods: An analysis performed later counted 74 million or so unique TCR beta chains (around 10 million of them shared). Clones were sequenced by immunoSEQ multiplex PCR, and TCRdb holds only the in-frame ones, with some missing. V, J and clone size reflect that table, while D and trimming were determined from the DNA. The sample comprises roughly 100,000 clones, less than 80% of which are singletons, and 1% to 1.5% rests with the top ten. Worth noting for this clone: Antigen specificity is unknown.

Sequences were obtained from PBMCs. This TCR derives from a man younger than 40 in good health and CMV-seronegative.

The CDR3 DNA reads TGTGCCAGCAGCTTGGATGAGGGGGGGATCGGTAACACTGAAGCTTTCTTT. Protein product: CASSLDEGGIGNTEAFF. The chain links TRBV5-5 to TRBJ1-1; TRBD1 might be the D (6 bases). This CDR3 is 17 amino acids long. V lost 0 bases and J 2 bases, leaving 17 bases between the germline ends. Germline loops: CDR1 SGHKS, CDR2 YYEKEE (reference sequence).